This T cell receptor beta chain was obtained from a study of cytomegalovirus exposure and HLA in healthy donors. Every donor was a healthy person donating bone marrow. V shed 2 bases and J 4 bases; nucleotides not matched to a gene: 7. Germline CDR1 is KGHSH and CDR2 is LQKENI. The CDR3 has 16 residues. The study, taken as a whole, reports: Differences between HLA loci emerged in a later analysis of TCR association rates, with DRB1 most and HLA-C fewest. A later analysis appeared to link common viral pathogens to several of the most significant clusters.

Primers included in the PCR were 60 Vbeta and 13 Jbeta primers. Data came from immunoSEQ multiplex PCR; TCRdb stores just in-frame clones and leaves some out. The table lists some 170,000 clones, more than 65% of them singletons. Turning to this clone: As yet, its antigen is unknown.

The origin of this receptor is a female donor in good health and CMV-seronegative. The chain carries TRBV18 and TRBJ2-3; TRBD2 matches 9 bases. The sample taken for sequencing was PBMCs. The DNA of the CDR3 is TGTGCCAGCTCACCAGCGCGGGGGGGGCAAGCAGATACGCAGTATTTT. This codes for CASSPARGGQADTQYF.